The 5 T cell receptor beta chains reported below all come from one sample, sequenced in a study of T cells in Graves' hyperthyroidism and ophthalmopathy. The source material, RNA transcripts, was used to amplify TCR beta CDR3 regions. First-round RT-PCR of the TCR CDR3 relied on the HTBI primer set. Each CDR3 protein is one row after TCRdb ran MiXCR on the multiplex PCR reads. Among around 480,000 distinct CDR3 sequences, 13% to 15% were seen once, and the ten largest hold 15% to 20%. Sequences were obtained from blood. These receptor sequences come from a woman aged 18-30 years with Graves' hyperthyroidism.

This clonotype was seen only a few times. The rearrangement joins TRBV10-1 to TRBJ2-7; 7 nucleotides agree with TRBD1. CDR1 and CDR2 from the germline V gene are WNHNN and SYGVQD (reference sequence). Trimming at V came to 2 bases and at J to 1 base, leaving 5 bases not matched to a gene. There are 15 residues in the CDR3. CDR3 sequence (DNA): TGCGCCAGCAGTGAGCCGGGACAGATTTCCTACGAGCAGTACGTC. Translated: CASSEPGQISYEQYV.

This clonotype was detected a few times. The chain has TRBV20-1 and TRBJ1-5; the match to TRBD1 covers 9 bases. CDR1 and CDR2 from the germline V gene are DFQATT and SNEGSKA (reference sequence). The CDR3 spans 12 residues. With V trimmed by 5 bases and J by 5 bases, 1 base remained unmatched. This CDR3 reads CSADRGDQPQHF. In DNA, the CDR3 is TGCAGTGCTGACAGGGGGGATCAGCCCCAGCATTTT.

This clonotype was observed many times. CDR3 sequence (DNA): TGTGCCATCAGCCCGACAGACTACGAGCAGTACGTC. Amino acids: CAISPTDYEQYV. The chain uses TRBV10-3 and TRBJ2-7, with D possibly TRBD1 on 5 matching bases. CDR3 length: 12 amino acids. In germline, CDR1 is ENHRY, CDR2 SYGVKD. Trimming stripped 6 bases from V and 3 bases from J, with 9 bases between.

The chain combines TRBV4-1 with TRBJ1-5, with TRBD1 as a possible D gene (6 bases). Germline V lookup: CDR1 MGHRA, CDR2 YSYEKL. The CDR3 consists of 15 residues. Trimming cost V 2 bases and J 4 bases, with 12 bases left between them. The DNA for the CDR3 is TGCGCCAGCAGCCAATCGACAGGAGAAAATCAGCCCCAGCATTTT. It specifies CASSQSTGENQPQHF.

This clonotype was seen repeatedly, ten times or more. The CDR3 DNA reads TGTGCCCGAGAGGGACAGCAAGAGACCCAGTACTTC. Translation: CAREGQQETQYF. This sequence joins TRBV30 and TRBJ2-5; 7 bases agree with TRBD1. V shed 8 bases and J 2 bases; nucleotides not matched to a gene: 5. In germline, CDR1 is GTSNPN, CDR2 SVGIG (reference sequence). The CDR3 length is 12 residues.